A single sample is the source of the 4 T cell receptor beta chains below, sequenced in a study of shared clonotypes between healthy human individuals. Libraries were prepared by immunoSEQ multiplex PCR; TCRdb keeps only in-frame clonotypes and omits some of them. The data hold 950,000 to 1,100,000 clones, with around 78% observed a single time. The sequenced sample consisted of memory CD4+ T cells from PBMCs. Subset reported: CD45RA-negative fraction. The receptors originated from a young man in good health. Some clones in this sample may be carry-over from other donors' samples.

The chain links TRBV29-1 to TRBJ2-1; 11 nucleotides agree with TRBD2. Germline CDR1 is SQVTM and CDR2 is ANQGSEA. Unmatched junction bases numbered 6, after V lost 6 bases and J lost 8 bases. The CDR3 contains 13 residues. The CDR3 loop is CSVASGRFDEQFF. Here the CDR3 DNA reads TGCAGCGTCGCTAGCGGGAGGTTCGATGAGCAGTTCTTC.

The rearrangement links TRBV25-1 to TRBJ2-3; TRBD1 matches 9 bases. Germline-derived CDR1 and CDR2 are MGHDK and SYGVNS. With 4 bases clipped from V and 3 bases from J, the junction kept 2 bases outside the gene matches. CDR3 length: 14 residues. The CDR3 DNA reads TGTGCCAGCAGTGCGGACAGGGGAACAGATACGCAGTATTTT. This gives the protein CASSADRGTDTQYF.

The V gene is TRBV7-9, the J gene TRBJ2-5; TRBD1 might be the D (5 bases). The CDR3 spans 15 residues. V was cut by 5 bases and J by 2 bases, with 15 bases left in between. Per the germline V gene, CDR1 is SEHNR and CDR2 is FQNEAQ (reference sequence). CDR3 bases: TGTGCCAGCAGCCTCCCAACGGCAGGGCAAGAGACCCAGTACTTC. This gives the protein CASSLPTAGQETQYF.

A word on this clone: This may arise from a read error, as a much more abundant clone is one base away. The chain is built from TRBV7-9 and TRBJ1-3, with D unclear. In germline, CDR1 is SEHNR, CDR2 FQNEAQ (reference sequence). V lost 1 base to trimming and J lost 6 bases, with 7 bases between them. The length of the CDR3 is 13 residues. CDR3 in amino acids: CASSLDDVNTIYF. CDR3 nucleotides: TGTGCCAGCAGCTTAGATGATGTAAACACCATATATTTT.